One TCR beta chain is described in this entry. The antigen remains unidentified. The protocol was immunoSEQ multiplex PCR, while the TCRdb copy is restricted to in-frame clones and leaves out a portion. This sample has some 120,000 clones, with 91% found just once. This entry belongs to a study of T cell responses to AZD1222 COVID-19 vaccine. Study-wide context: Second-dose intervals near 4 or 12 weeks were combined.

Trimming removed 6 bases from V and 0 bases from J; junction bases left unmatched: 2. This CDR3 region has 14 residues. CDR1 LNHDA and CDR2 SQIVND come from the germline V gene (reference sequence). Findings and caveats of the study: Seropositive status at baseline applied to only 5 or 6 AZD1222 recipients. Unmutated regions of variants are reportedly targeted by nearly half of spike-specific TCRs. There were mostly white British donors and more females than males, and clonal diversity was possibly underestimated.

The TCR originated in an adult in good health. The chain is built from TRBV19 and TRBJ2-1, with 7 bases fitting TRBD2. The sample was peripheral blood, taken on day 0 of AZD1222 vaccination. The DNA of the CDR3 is TGTGCCAGTAGACCGGGGGGCTCCTACAATGAGCAGTTCTTC. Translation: CASRPGGSYNEQFF.